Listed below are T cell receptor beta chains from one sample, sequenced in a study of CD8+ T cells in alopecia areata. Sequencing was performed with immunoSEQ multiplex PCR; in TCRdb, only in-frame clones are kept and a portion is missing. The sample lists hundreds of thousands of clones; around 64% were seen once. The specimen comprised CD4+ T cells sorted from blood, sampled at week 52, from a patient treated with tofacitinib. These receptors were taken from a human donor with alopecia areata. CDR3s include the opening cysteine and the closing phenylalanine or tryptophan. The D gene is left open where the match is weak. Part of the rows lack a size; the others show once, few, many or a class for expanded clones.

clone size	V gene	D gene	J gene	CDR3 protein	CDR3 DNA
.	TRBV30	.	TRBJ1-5	CAWRTGRNQPQHF	TGTGCCTGGCGAACAGGGCGCAATCAGCCCCAGCATTTT
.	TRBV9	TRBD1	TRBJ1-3	CASSPRPGQVRSGNTIYF	TGTGCCAGCAGCCCGAGGCCGGGACAGGTACGCTCTGGAAACACCATATATTTT
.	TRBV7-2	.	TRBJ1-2	CASSLTDSLYGYTF	TGTGCCAGCAGCTTAACGGACAGCCTTTATGGCTACACCTTC
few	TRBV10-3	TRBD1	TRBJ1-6	CAISASGQANSPLHF	TGTGCCATCAGTGCCTCGGGACAGGCGAATTCACCCCTCCACTTT
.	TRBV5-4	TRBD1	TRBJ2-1	CASSFGQAYNEQFF	TGTGCCAGCAGCTTTGGACAGGCCTACAATGAGCAGTTCTTC
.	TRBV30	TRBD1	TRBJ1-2	CAWSVLQGYYGYTF	TGTGCCTGGAGTGTTTTACAGGGGTACTATGGCTACACCTTC
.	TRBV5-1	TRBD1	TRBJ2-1	CASSSGQGTREQFF	TGCGCCAGCAGCTCGGGACAGGGGACAAGGGAGCAGTTCTTC
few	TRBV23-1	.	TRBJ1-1	CASSQSEGVRRNAEAFF	TGCGCCAGCAGTCAATCCGAAGGAGTCCGGAGGAACGCTGAAGCTTTCTTT
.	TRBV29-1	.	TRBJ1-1	CSVEVTGLGTEAFF	TGCAGCGTTGAAGTTACAGGGTTGGGCACTGAAGCTTTCTTT
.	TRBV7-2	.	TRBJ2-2	CASSLAYTGELFF	TGTGCCAGCAGCTTAGCCTACACCGGGGAGCTGTTTTTT
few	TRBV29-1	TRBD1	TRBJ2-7	CSTGDRGDEQYF	TGCAGCACGGGAGACAGGGGGGACGAGCAGTACTTC
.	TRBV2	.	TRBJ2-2	CASSEASQINTGELFF	TGTGCCAGCAGTGAAGCGTCACAGATCAACACCGGGGAGCTGTTTTTT
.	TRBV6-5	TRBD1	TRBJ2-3	CASSSQGGTDTQYF	TGTGCCAGCAGTTCCCAGGGGGGCACAGATACGCAGTATTTT
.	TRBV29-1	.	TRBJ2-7	CSVAGRSGGQYF	TGCAGCGTAGCAGGGAGGTCTGGCGGGCAGTACTTC
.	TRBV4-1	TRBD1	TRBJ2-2	CASGLQGANTGELFF	TGCGCCAGCGGGCTACAGGGGGCGAACACCGGGGAGCTGTTTTTT
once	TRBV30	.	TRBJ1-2	CAWNTVHGYTF	TGTGCCTGGAATACAGTGCATGGCTACACCTTC
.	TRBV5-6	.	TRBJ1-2	CASGSGLRGYTF	TGTGCCAGCGGTTCGGGGCTTCGGGGCTACACCTTC
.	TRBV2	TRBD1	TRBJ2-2	CASSGHQGQVANTGELFF	TGTGCCAGCAGTGGCCACCAAGGACAGGTTGCGAACACCGGGGAGCTGTTTTTT
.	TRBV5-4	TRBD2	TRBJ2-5	CASSSGLAGVTETQYF	TGTGCCAGCAGCTCCGGACTAGCGGGGGTAACGGAGACCCAGTACTTC
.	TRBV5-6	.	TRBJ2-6	CASSSHRFGQSGANVLTF	TGTGCCAGCAGTTCTCATCGTTTTGGACAGTCTGGGGCCAACGTCCTGACTTTC
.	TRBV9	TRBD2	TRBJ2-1	CASSARSGGANEQFF	TGTGCCAGCAGCGCCCGGAGCGGGGGGGCAAATGAGCAGTTCTTC
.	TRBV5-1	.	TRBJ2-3	CASSLARTDTQYF	TGCGCCAGCAGCTTGGCGCGCACAGATACGCAGTATTTT
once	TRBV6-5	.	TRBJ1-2	CASSYSSTYIREGYTF	TGTGCCAGCAGTTACTCCTCTACGTACATAAGGGAAGGCTACACCTTC
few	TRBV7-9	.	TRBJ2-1	CASSNVGESSYNEQFF	TGTGCCAGCAGCAACGTAGGGGAGAGCTCCTACAATGAGCAGTTCTTC
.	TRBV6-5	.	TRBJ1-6	CASSYSSSPLHF	TGTGCCAGCAGTTACTCAAGTTCACCCCTCCACTTT
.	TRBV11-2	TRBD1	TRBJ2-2	CASSRTGSTGELFF	TGTGCCAGCAGCAGGACAGGAAGCACCGGGGAGCTGTTTTTT
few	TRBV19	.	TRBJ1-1	CASSRADTEAFF	TGTGCCAGTAGTCGGGCAGACACTGAAGCTTTCTTT
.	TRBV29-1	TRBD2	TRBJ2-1	CSVPTSVVYNEQFF	TGCAGCGTTCCAACTAGCGTGGTTTACAATGAGCAGTTCTTC
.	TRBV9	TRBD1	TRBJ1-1	CASSGRGTVTEAFF	TGTGCCAGCAGCGGAAGAGGGACAGTCACTGAAGCTTTCTTT
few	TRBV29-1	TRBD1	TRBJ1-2	CSVLEEGDRNGYTF	TGCAGCGTCCTAGAGGAGGGGGACAGAAATGGCTACACCTTC
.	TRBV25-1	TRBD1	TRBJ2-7	CASRRQGAYEQYF	TGTGCCAGCAGGCGACAGGGGGCCTACGAGCAGTACTTC
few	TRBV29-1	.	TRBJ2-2	CSVEDSNTHTGELFF	TGCAGCGTTGAAGATTCCAACACCCACACCGGGGAGCTGTTTTTT
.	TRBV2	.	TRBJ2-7	CASYAPGPYEQYF	TGTGCCAGCTATGCCCCAGGACCCTACGAGCAGTACTTC
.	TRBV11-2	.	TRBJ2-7	CASTRASFYEQYF	TGTGCCAGCACCCGGGCCAGTTTCTACGAGCAGTACTTC
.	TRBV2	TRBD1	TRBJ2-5	CASIRDRVEETQYF	TGTGCCAGCATTCGGGACAGGGTGGAAGAGACCCAGTACTTC
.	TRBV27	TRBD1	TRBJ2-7	CASVRGTGASYEQYF	TGTGCCAGCGTTCGAGGGACAGGGGCCTCCTACGAGCAGTACTTC
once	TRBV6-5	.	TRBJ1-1	CASRLNTEAFF	TGTGCCAGCAGGTTGAACACTGAAGCTTTCTTT
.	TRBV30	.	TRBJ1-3	CASQQGFGNTIYF	TGTGCCAGCCAACAGGGATTTGGAAACACCATATATTTT
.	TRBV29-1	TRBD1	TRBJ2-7	CSVRDRTYEQYF	TGCAGCGTCCGGGACAGGACGTACGAGCAGTACTTC
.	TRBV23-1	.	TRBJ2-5	CASSQQVGLQETQYF	TGCGCCAGCAGTCAACAGGTTGGGTTACAAGAGACCCAGTACTTC
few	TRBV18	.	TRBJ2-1	CASSPTYNEQFF	TGTGCCAGCTCACCAACATACAATGAGCAGTTCTTC
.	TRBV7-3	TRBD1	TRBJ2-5	CASSPGQFQTQYF	TGTGCCAGCAGCCCGGGACAGTTCCAGACCCAGTACTTC
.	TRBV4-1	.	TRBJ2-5	CASSQVDGTQYF	TGCGCCAGCAGCCAAGTGGATGGGACCCAGTACTTC
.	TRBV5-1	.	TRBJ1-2	CASSRAAGLNYGYTF	TGCGCCAGCAGTCGAGCGGCTGGACTTAACTATGGCTACACCTTC
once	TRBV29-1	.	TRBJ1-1	CSVGDRMNTEAFF	TGCAGCGTTGGAGACAGAATGAACACTGAAGCTTTCTTT
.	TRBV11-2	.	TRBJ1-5	CASSLGGQPQHF	TGTGCCAGCAGCTTAGGGGGGCAGCCCCAGCATTTT
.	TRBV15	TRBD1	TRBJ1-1	CATSRTDRATEAFF	TGTGCCACCAGCAGAACCGACAGGGCGACTGAAGCTTTCTTT
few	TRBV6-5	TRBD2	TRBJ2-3	CASSNLAGEDTQYF	TGTGCCAGCAGTAATCTAGCGGGGGAGGATACGCAGTATTTT
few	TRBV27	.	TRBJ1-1	CASSLMPGLNTEAFF	TGTGCCAGCAGTTTAATGCCAGGGCTGAACACTGAAGCTTTCTTT
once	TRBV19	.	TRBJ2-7	CASSRRVSGNYEQYF	TGTGCCAGTAGTAGAAGAGTCTCCGGGAACTACGAGCAGTACTTC
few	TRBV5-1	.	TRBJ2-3	CASSQSTDTQYF	TGCGCCAGCAGCCAAAGCACAGATACGCAGTATTTT
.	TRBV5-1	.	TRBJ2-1	CASSLARTPVNEQFF	TGCGCCAGCAGCTTGGCGAGGACTCCGGTGAATGAGCAGTTCTTC
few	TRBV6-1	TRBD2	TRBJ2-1	CASSGLAGGRHSYNEQFF	TGTGCCAGCAGTGGACTAGCGGGGGGCCGTCATTCCTACAATGAGCAGTTCTTC
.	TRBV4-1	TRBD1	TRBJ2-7	CASSQPAGGHSSYEQYF	TGCGCCAGCAGCCAACCGGCAGGGGGCCACAGCTCCTACGAGCAGTACTTC